The 22 T cell receptor beta chains below come from one sample, sequenced in a study of radiation and T cells in renal cell carcinoma. Measured with immunoSEQ multiplex PCR; TCRdb has only the in-frame clones, and not every one. The table lists some 120,000 clones, roughly 80% of them singletons. Time point of the sample: baseline pretreatment blood. Documented treatment: 15 Gy SBRT to primary tumor, nephrectomy 4 weeks later. Specimen: blood, collected from a patient whose treatment included radiotherapy and nephrectomy. These receptors all stem from a woman aged 55-70 years with renal cell carcinoma.

The chain employs TRBV5-4 and TRBJ1-2, with 7 bases fitting TRBD1. Per the germline V gene, CDR1 is SGHNT and CDR2 is YYREEE (reference sequence). Trimming at V came to 1 base and at J to 4 bases, leaving 1 base not matched to a gene. The CDR3 consists of 13 residues. The CDR3 spells CASSLPGGYGYTF. DNA for the CDR3: TGTGCCAGCAGCTTGCCAGGGGGCTATGGCTACACCTTC.

This sequence joins TRBV19 and TRBJ1-2; 8 nucleotides match TRBD1. Germline V gives CDR1 LNHDA, CDR2 SQIVND (reference sequence). CDR3 length equals 17 residues. V was clipped by 6 bases and J by 3 bases; unmatched bases: 15. CDR3 residues: CASSHNGVLTGDYGYTF. CDR3 bases: TGTGCCAGTAGCCACAACGGGGTCCTGACAGGGGACTATGGCTACACCTTC.

This rearrangement joins TRBV19 to TRBJ1-5; tentatively, D is TRBD1 (5 bases). Germline CDR1 is LNHDA and CDR2 is SQIVND (reference sequence). The CDR3 runs 16 residues. V was clipped by 4 bases and J by 0 bases, with 13 bases between them. The CDR3 is CASSTGTAYSNQPQHF. CDR3 DNA: TGTGCCAGTAGTACCGGGACGGCTTATAGCAATCAGCCCCAGCATTTT.

The chain joins TRBV9 to TRBJ2-6; no clear D gene. Deletions cut 0 bases from V and 0 bases from J, with 10 bases between. Germline V gene data show CDR1 as SGDLS and CDR2 as YYNGEE. The CDR3 runs 17 residues. The CDR3: CASSVEPLSSGANVLTF. Written as DNA, the CDR3 is TGTGCCAGCAGCGTAGAACCGTTGAGCTCTGGGGCCAACGTCCTGACTTTC.

This rearrangement joins TRBV5-1 to TRBJ2-5; tentatively, D is TRBD1 or TRBD2 (7 bases each). Germline assignment: CDR1 SGHRS and CDR2 YFSETQ. V was clipped by 2 bases and J by 6 bases, with 14 bases between them. The CDR3 is 14 amino acids. The CDR3 DNA reads TGCGCCAGCAGCTTATCAGGGGGGGGTCAGACCCAGTACTTC. It codes for CASSLSGGGQTQYF.

The rearrangement joins TRBV19 to TRBJ1-3, with D tentatively TRBD1 (6 bases). The germline V gene encodes CDR1 LNHDA and CDR2 SQIVND (reference sequence). The germline V and J ends were trimmed by 9 bases and 0 bases, with 12 bases remaining between them. CDR3 length equals 14 residues. CDR3 amino acids: CASGTSSSGNTIYF. CDR3 nucleotides: TGTGCCAGCGGGACATCCAGCTCTGGAAACACCATATATTTT.

The chain is built from TRBV4-2 and TRBJ1-3; D might be TRBD1 (5 bases). Germline V gene data show CDR1 as LGHNA and CDR2 as YNFKEQ. V shed 0 bases and J shed 4 bases, with 19 bases lying between them. The CDR3 totals 18 residues. The CDR3 nucleotides are TGTGCCAGCAGCCAAGACGCCGGGGGTTTAAGGGGAGGAAACACCATATATTTT. This encodes CASSQDAGGLRGGNTIYF.

CDR3 bases: TGTGCCAGCAGTTTTGCCGACAGGGGGTGGACTGAAGCTTTCTTT. Residues: CASSFADRGWTEAFF. The chain carries TRBV28 and TRBJ1-1, with 9 bases that match TRBD1. Looked up from germline, CDR1 is MDHEN and CDR2 is SYDVKM. With V trimmed by 3 bases and J by 5 bases, 7 bases remained unmatched. This CDR3 spans 15 amino acids.

This chain connects TRBV28 to TRBJ1-1; TRBD1 is a possible D gene (5 bases). The germline V gene encodes CDR1 MDHEN and CDR2 SYDVKM. Trimming cost V 4 bases and J 4 bases, with 7 bases left between them. This CDR3 comprises 12 residues. DNA of the CDR3: TGTGCCAGCAGTTCAGGGCCCACTGAAGCTTTCTTT. Protein sequence: CASSSGPTEAFF.

The chain is built from TRBV6-6 and TRBJ2-7, with 9 bases lining up with TRBD1. The CDR3 is made up of 14 amino acids. Germline-derived CDR1 and CDR2 are MNHNY and SVGAGI (reference sequence). J was trimmed by 6 bases and V by 2 bases; bases with no gene match: 5. The CDR3 here is CASSYGTGSREQYF. The DNA of the CDR3 is TGTGCCAGCAGTTACGGGACAGGGTCTCGCGAGCAGTACTTC.

This clone was counted between two and nine times. The chain links TRBV19 to TRBJ1-1; D gene unclear. Germline lookup yields CDR1 LNHDA and CDR2 SQIVND (reference sequence). Between the trimmed V and J ends, which lost 3 bases and 2 bases, there was a span of 7 bases. The length of the CDR3 is 13 residues. For the CDR3, the DNA is TGTGCCAGTAGTATCCAGGCCAACACTGAAGCTTTCTTT. This sequence encodes CASSIQANTEAFF. The whole variable domain, filled in from reference TRBV19 and TRBJ1-1, reads DGGITQSPKYLFRKEGQNVTLSCEQNLNHDAMYWYRQDPGQGLRLIYYSQIVNDFQKGDIAEGYSVSREKKESFPLTVTSAQKNPTAFYLCASSIQANTEAFFGQGTRLTVV.

The chain uses TRBV5-1 and TRBJ1-1; D unclear. Germline lookup yields CDR1 SGHRS and CDR2 YFSETQ. V was clipped by 0 bases and J by 1 base, with 4 bases between them. The CDR3 is made up of 13 amino acids. CDR3 region: CASSLDPNTEAFF. The CDR3 bases are TGCGCCAGCAGCTTGGATCCGAACACTGAAGCTTTCTTT.

Worth noting for this clone: Other DNA sequences in this sample translate to the same CDR3. The chain links TRBV20-1 to TRBJ2-7; no firm D call. The CDR3 is made up of 11 amino acids. Germline values: CDR1 DFQATT, CDR2 SNEGSKA (reference sequence). The ends were cut back, 1 base at V and 3 bases at J, with 4 bases in the middle. CDR3 nucleotide sequence: TGCAGTGCTAGAGCCGACTACGAGCAGTACTTC. Translating gives CSARADYEQYF.

This chain connects TRBV28 to TRBJ1-2; a weak D match, TRBD1 (5 bases). The germline V and J ends were trimmed by 5 bases and 2 bases, with 12 bases remaining between them. Germline V lookup: CDR1 MDHEN, CDR2 SYDVKM. This CDR3 spans 14 amino acids. CDR3: CASSPREANYGYTF. The CDR3 DNA follows: TGTGCCAGCAGTCCCAGGGAGGCGAACTATGGCTACACCTTC.

Only a few counts were recorded for this clone. This sample includes further DNA sequences coding for the same CDR3. This chain uses TRBV14 with TRBJ1-3; no clear D gene. Trimming removed 1 base from V and 1 base from J, with 2 bases in between. CDR3 length equals 13 residues. Germline loops: CDR1 SGHDN, CDR2 FVKESK. The CDR3 is CASSQASGNTIYF. The CDR3 nucleotides read TGTGCCAGCAGCCAAGCTTCTGGAAACACCATATATTTT.

This sequence joins TRBV10-1 and TRBJ1-1, with unresolved D. Germline values: CDR1 WNHNN, CDR2 SYGVQD (reference sequence). The CDR3 is 18 amino acids. Trimming left V 0 bases short and J 1 base short, with 18 bases between. DNA for the CDR3: TGCGCCAGCAGTGAGTCGAATGGGGTAGCAGTGGGGAACACTGAAGCTTTCTTT. Encoded protein: CASSESNGVAVGNTEAFF.

V usage is TRBV6-1 and J usage is TRBJ1-5; D is unresolved. This CDR3 spans 16 amino acids. The germline CDR1 and CDR2 sequences are MNHNS and SASEGT. Trimming took off 2 bases at V and 0 bases at J, with 11 bases between the two ends. CDR3: CASSEIFGSSNQPQHF. DNA for the CDR3: TGTGCCAGCAGTGAAATCTTCGGGAGTAGCAATCAGCCCCAGCATTTT.

The chain links TRBV5-4 to TRBJ2-2; 7 bases are shared with TRBD1. V gave up 3 bases and J gave up 0 bases; unmatched junction bases: 8. The germline V gene has CDR1 SGHNT and CDR2 YYREEE (reference sequence). This CDR3 is 17 amino acids long. CDR3 sequence (DNA): TGTGCCAGCAGCTCCCCCGGGACAGCCGCGAACACCGGGGAGCTGTTTTTT. As protein: CASSSPGTAANTGELFF. Full variable domain (missing parts from reference TRBV5-4 and TRBJ2-2): ETGVTQSPTHLIKTRGQQVTLRCSSQSGHNTVSWYQQALGQGPQFIFQYYREEENGRGNFPPRFSGLQFPNYSSELNVNALELDDSALYLCASSSPGTAANTGELFFGEGSRLTVL.

J is TRBJ2-2 and V is TRBV19, with a possible D match to TRBD1 (6 bases). The CDR3 totals 15 residues. The V end lost 2 bases, the J end lost 7 bases, and 14 bases lay between the germline ends. Germline assignment: CDR1 LNHDA and CDR2 SQIVND (reference sequence). CDR3 coding DNA: TGTGCCAGTAGTATATCATACAGGGTTGTCGGGGAGCTGTTTTTT. It encodes CASSISYRVVGELFF.

The rearrangement joins TRBV28 to TRBJ1-1, with a weak D call TRBD1 (6 bases). CDR1 MDHEN and CDR2 SYDVKM come from the germline V gene. Trimming cost V 6 bases and J 1 base, with 15 bases left between them. There are 15 residues in the CDR3. CDR3 residues: CASSPSVTGNTEAFF. CDR3 nucleotides: TGTGCCAGCAGCCCGAGCGTGACAGGGAACACTGAAGCTTTCTTT. The variable domain in full, completed from reference TRBV28 and TRBJ1-1, reads DVKVTQSSRYLVKRTGEKVFLECVQDMDHENMFWYRQDPGLGLRLIYFSYDVKMKEKGDIPEGYSVSREKKERFSLILESASTNQTSMYLCASSPSVTGNTEAFFGQGTRLTVV.

The chain uses TRBV7-2 and TRBJ1-1; 8 bases fit TRBD1. The V gene end was trimmed by 5 bases and the J gene end by 5 bases; junction bases not matched to a gene: 7. The CDR3 runs 14 residues. Germline values: CDR1 SGHTA, CDR2 FQGNSA. The CDR3 protein is CASSANRGGTEAFF. For the CDR3, the DNA is TGTGCCAGCAGCGCAAACAGGGGGGGGACTGAAGCTTTCTTT.

This clone has only a few counts. The chain combines TRBV27 with TRBJ1-6; D is perhaps TRBD1 (6 bases). This CDR3 contains 14 residues. The germline V and J ends were trimmed by 5 bases and 7 bases, with 12 bases remaining between them. Germline loops: CDR1 MNHEY, CDR2 SMNVEV (reference sequence). This CDR3 is CASSPPGENSPLHF. The CDR3 coding sequence is TGTGCCAGCAGTCCCCCAGGGGAGAATTCACCCCTCCACTTT.